This T cell receptor beta chain was obtained from a study of blood T cell repertoires in COVID-19. Libraries were prepared by immunoSEQ multiplex PCR; TCRdb keeps only in-frame clonotypes and omits some of them. The profile shows 65,000 to 85,000 clones, approximately 89% of them singletons. Germline V gives CDR1 SEHNR, CDR2 FQNEAQ (reference sequence). V dropped 2 bases and J dropped 4 bases, with 11 bases sitting between them. CDR3 length equals 14 residues. This chain uses TRBV7-9 with TRBJ1-1, with D unresolved. Specimen: peripheral blood. This sequence was found in a human donor in a cohort sampled during active COVID-19. Here the CDR3 DNA reads TGTGCCAGCAGCTTATCCAGGCTGATCACTGAAGCTTTCTTT. Translating it yields CASSLSRLITEAFF.